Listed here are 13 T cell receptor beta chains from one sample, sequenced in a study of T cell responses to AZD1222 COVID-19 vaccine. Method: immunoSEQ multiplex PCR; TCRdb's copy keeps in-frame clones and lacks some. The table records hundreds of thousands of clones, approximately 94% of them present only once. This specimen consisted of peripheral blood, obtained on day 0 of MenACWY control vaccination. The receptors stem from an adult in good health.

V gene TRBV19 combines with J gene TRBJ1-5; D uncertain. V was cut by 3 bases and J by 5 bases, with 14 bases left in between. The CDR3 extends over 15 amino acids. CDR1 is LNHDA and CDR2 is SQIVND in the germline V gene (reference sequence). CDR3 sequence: CASSIVPGAYQPQHF. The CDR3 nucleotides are TGTGCCAGTAGTATTGTGCCCGGTGCCTATCAGCCCCAGCATTTT.

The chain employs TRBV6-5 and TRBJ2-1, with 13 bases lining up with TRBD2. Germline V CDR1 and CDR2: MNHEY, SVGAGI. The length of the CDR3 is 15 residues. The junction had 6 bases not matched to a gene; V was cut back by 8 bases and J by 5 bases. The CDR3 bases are TGTGCCAGCCCATGGACTAGCGGGGGAGACAATGAGCAGTTCTTC. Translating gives CASPWTSGGDNEQFF.

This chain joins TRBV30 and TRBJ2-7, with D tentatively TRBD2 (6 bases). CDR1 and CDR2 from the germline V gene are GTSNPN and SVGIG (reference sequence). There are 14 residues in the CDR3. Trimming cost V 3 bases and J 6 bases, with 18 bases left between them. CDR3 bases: TGTGCCTGGAGAGAGGCAGGGAGGTGGGCCGAGCAGTACTTC. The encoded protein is CAWREAGRWAEQYF.

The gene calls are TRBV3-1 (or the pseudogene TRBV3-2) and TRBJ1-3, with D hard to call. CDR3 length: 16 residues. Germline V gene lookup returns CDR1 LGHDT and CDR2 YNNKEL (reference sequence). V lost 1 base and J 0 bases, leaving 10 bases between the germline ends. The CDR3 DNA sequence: TGTGCCAGCAGCCAAGCCCGATGGCCCTCTGGAAACACCATATATTTT. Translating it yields CASSQARWPSGNTIYF.

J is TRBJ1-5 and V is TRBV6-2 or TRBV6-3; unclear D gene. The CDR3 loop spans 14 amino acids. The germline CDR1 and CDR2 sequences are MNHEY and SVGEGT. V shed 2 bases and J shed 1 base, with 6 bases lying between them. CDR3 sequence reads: CASSYLDSNQPQHF. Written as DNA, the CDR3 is TGTGCCAGCAGTTACCTGGACAGCAATCAGCCCCAGCATTTT.

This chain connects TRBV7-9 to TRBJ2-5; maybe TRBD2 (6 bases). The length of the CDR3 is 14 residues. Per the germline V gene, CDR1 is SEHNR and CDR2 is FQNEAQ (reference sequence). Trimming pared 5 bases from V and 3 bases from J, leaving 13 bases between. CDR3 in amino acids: CASSTRGREETQYF. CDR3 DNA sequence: TGTGCCAGCAGCACGCGGGGCAGGGAAGAGACCCAGTACTTC.

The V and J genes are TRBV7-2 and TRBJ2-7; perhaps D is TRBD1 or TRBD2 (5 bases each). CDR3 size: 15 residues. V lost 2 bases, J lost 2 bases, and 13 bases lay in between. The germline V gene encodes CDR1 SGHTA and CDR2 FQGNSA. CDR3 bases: TGTGCCAGCAGCTTAAGCGCCGGGACCCCCTACGAGCAGTACTTC. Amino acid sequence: CASSLSAGTPYEQYF.

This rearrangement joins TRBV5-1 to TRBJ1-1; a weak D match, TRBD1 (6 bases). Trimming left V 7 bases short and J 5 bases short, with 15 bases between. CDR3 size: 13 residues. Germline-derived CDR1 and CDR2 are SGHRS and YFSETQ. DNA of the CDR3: TGCGCCAGCCGAAGCGGGACAATGACTGAAGCTTTCTTT. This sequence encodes CASRSGTMTEAFF.

The CDR3 DNA reads TGTGCCAGCAGGGGGCAGGGGGGAGACACAGATACGCAGTATTTT. Translated, it gives CASRGQGGDTDTQYF. This rearrangement joins TRBV2 to TRBJ2-3; tentative D call: TRBD1 (7 bases). This CDR3 region has 15 residues. V was shortened by 6 bases and J by 2 bases, with 15 bases between the two germline ends. Germline assignment: CDR1 SNHLY and CDR2 FYNNEI.

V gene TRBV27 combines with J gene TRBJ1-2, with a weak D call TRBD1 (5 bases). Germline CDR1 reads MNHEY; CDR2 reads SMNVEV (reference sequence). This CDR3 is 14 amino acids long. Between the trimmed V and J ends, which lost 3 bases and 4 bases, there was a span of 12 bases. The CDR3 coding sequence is TGTGCCAGCAGTTTGGGTGGGGCTCCCTATGGCTACACCTTC. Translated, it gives CASSLGGAPYGYTF.

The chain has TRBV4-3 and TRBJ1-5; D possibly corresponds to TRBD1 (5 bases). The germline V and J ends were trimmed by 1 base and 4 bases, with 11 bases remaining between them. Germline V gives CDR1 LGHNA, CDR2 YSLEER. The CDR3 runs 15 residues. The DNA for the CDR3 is TGCGCCAGCAGCCAAGCGGTCGACAGAAATCAGCCCCAGCATTTT. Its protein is CASSQAVDRNQPQHF.

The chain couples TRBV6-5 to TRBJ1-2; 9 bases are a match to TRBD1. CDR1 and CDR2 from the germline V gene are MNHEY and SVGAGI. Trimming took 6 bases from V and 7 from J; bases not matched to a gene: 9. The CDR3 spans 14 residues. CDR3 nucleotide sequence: TGTGCCAGCAGCGTCACAGGGGGCTTCTCTGGCTACACCTTC. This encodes CASSVTGGFSGYTF.

The CDR3 nucleotides are TGTGCCAGCAGGAGCCAAAGAGGGACTGCCAAAGAGACCCAGTACTTC. Translated: CASRSQRGTAKETQYF. The J gene is TRBJ2-5, the V gene TRBV28, with TRBD2 as a possible D gene (6 bases). Trimming took off 6 bases at V and 3 bases at J, with 20 bases between the two ends. The CDR3 spans 16 residues. Per germline, CDR1 MDHEN and CDR2 SYDVKM.